Below, one T cell receptor beta chain is given with its context. Germline V gives CDR1 MNHNS, CDR2 SASEGT. CDR3 size: 14 residues. Trimming took 3 bases from V and 10 from J; bases not matched to a gene: 6. The sample belongs to a study of cytomegalovirus exposure and HLA in healthy donors. In the PCR, 60 Vbeta and 13 Jbeta primers were used. Assay: immunoSEQ multiplex PCR; the TCRdb copy retains only in-frame clones and omits some. This sample carries 150,000 to 200,000 clones, approximately 80% of them seen once, and the ten largest clones take roughly 0.5%. This TCR was recovered from a woman between 45 and 65 years old in good health and CMV-seronegative. J is TRBJ1-6 and V is TRBV6-1; 7 bases agree with TRBD1. Sample: PBMCs. CDR3 nucleotides: TGTGCCAGCAGTGAGACAGGGTTGGGATCACCCCTCCACTTT. Its translation: CASSETGLGSPLHF.